One and the same sample provided the 25 T cell receptor beta chains below, sequenced in a study of T cell responses to AZD1222 COVID-19 vaccine. Only in-frame clones appear in the TCRdb table, and some are missing; sequencing was by immunoSEQ multiplex PCR. Of tens of thousands of clones listed, roughly 88% were seen once; the top ten hold roughly 3.1%. The material sequenced was peripheral blood, taken 28 days after the second AZD1222 dose. All receptors derive from an adult who received the AZD1222 COVID-19 vaccine.

The rearrangement uses TRBV6-5 and TRBJ1-1; 7 positions match TRBD1. The CDR3 covers 14 residues. V shed 6 bases and J 0 bases; nucleotides not matched to a gene: 4. CDR1 is MNHEY and CDR2 is SVGAGI in the germline V gene. The CDR3 region is CASSQQGMNTEAFF. The CDR3 bases are TGTGCCAGCAGCCAACAGGGGATGAACACTGAAGCTTTCTTT.

This chain connects TRBV20-1 to TRBJ2-7; 8 nucleotides agree with TRBD2. In germline, CDR1 is DFQATT, CDR2 SNEGSKA (reference sequence). The V segment lost 3 bases and the J segment 4 bases; nucleotides outside the gene matches: 8. The CDR3 runs 14 residues. CDR3 protein: CSASSLAGLYEQYF. The CDR3 nucleotides are TGCAGTGCTAGTTCGCTAGCGGGTTTATACGAGCAGTACTTC.

The rearrangement links TRBV28 to TRBJ2-2; D might be TRBD1 (6 bases). Trimming stripped 5 bases from V and 4 bases from J, with 17 bases between. This CDR3 is 16 amino acids long. Germline CDR1 is MDHEN and CDR2 is SYDVKM. DNA for the CDR3: TGTGCCAGCAGTAATTCCGGGACATCCCTCACCGGGGAGCTGTTTTTT. Residues: CASSNSGTSLTGELFF.

The chain links TRBV11-2 to TRBJ2-7, with 8 bases matching TRBD1. The CDR3 covers 14 residues. V lost 4 bases to trimming and J lost 4 bases; unmatched junction nucleotides: 6. Germline loops: CDR1 SGHAT, CDR2 FQNNGV. For the CDR3, the DNA is TGTGCCAGCAGCTACGACAGGGGTTTGTACGAGCAGTACTTC. Its translation is CASSYDRGLYEQYF.

This clone came up a few times. The rearrangement joins TRBV7-2 to TRBJ1-6; D remains unclear. V was shortened by 3 bases and J by 3 bases, with 6 bases between the two germline ends. Germline values: CDR1 SGHTA, CDR2 FQGNSA. The CDR3 contains 14 residues. The CDR3 reads CASSLAGYNSPLHF. The CDR3 nucleotides read TGTGCCAGCAGCTTGGCAGGCTATAATTCACCCCTCCACTTT.

V and J are TRBV5-1 and TRBJ2-7; D might be TRBD1 (5 bases). The CDR3 sequence is 14 residues long. From germline, CDR1 is SGHRS and CDR2 YFSETQ. The V end lost 5 bases, the J end lost 2 bases, and 14 bases lay between the germline ends. The CDR3 protein is CASRIMTVPYEQYF. The CDR3 nucleotides are TGCGCCAGCAGAATTATGACAGTACCCTACGAGCAGTACTTC.

This rearrangement joins TRBV29-1 to TRBJ1-1, with unresolved D. The V gene's germline CDR1 is SQVTM and CDR2 ANQGSEA. The V and J ends lost 7 bases and 7 bases respectively, with 10 bases between them. The CDR3 loop spans 10 amino acids. The CDR3 nucleotides read TGCAGCGCCATTACCGGTGAAGCTTTCTTT. Amino acids: CSAITGEAFF.

This clone was detected only a few times. The rearrangement uses TRBV2 and TRBJ1-1, with D uncertain. The CDR3 extends over 13 amino acids. The germline V and J ends were trimmed by 7 bases and 0 bases, with 9 bases remaining between them. CDR1 and CDR2 from the germline V gene are SNHLY and FYNNEI. This chain's CDR3 is CASKDGLNTEAFF. For the CDR3, the DNA is TGTGCCAGCAAGGACGGGCTGAACACTGAAGCTTTCTTT.

The CDR3 loop reads CASSYGQGFDNEQFF. Written as DNA, the CDR3 is TGTGCCAGCAGCTACGGACAGGGATTCGACAATGAGCAGTTCTTC. The chain joins TRBV5-4 to TRBJ2-1; 8 nucleotides match TRBD1. From germline, CDR1 is SGHNT and CDR2 YYREEE (reference sequence). V trimming: 3 bases; J trimming: 5 bases; junction bases outside the gene matches: 7. CDR3 length: 15 amino acids.

The CDR3 DNA follows: TGTGCCAGCAGCTCGGGGTTGAAAAACATTCAGTACTTC. This encodes CASSSGLKNIQYF. The gene calls are TRBV28 and TRBJ2-4; possibly TRBD2 for D (5 bases). The CDR3 has 13 amino acids. Germline V gene sequence: CDR1 MDHEN, CDR2 SYDVKM. V was trimmed by 6 bases and J by 4 bases, leaving 10 bases between them.

The table lists this clone with a few counts. The chain has TRBV19 and TRBJ2-1; D is perhaps TRBD1 or TRBD2 (5 bases each). Germline CDR1 is LNHDA and CDR2 is SQIVND (reference sequence). The germline V and J ends were trimmed by 5 bases and 12 bases, with 14 bases remaining between them. The CDR3 loop spans 12 amino acids. CDR3 amino acids: CASSPRDRGQFF. The CDR3 coding sequence is TGTGCCAGTAGTCCCCGGGACCGAGGGCAGTTCTTC.

The V call is TRBV7-8, the J call TRBJ1-4, with TRBD1 matching over 7 bases. This CDR3 region has 14 residues. V shed 3 bases and J 4 bases; nucleotides not matched to a gene: 2. Germline lookup yields CDR1 SGHVS and CDR2 FQNEAQ. In DNA form, the CDR3 reads TGTGCCAGCAGCTTGGGACAGATTAATGAAAAACTGTTTTTT. Translating gives CASSLGQINEKLFF.

The rearrangement uses TRBV5-6 and TRBJ1-2; no reliable D call. The CDR3 length is 12 residues. V gave up 2 bases and J gave up 2 bases, with 4 bases separating them. Per germline, CDR1 SGHDT and CDR2 YYEEEE. The CDR3 spells CASSLLNYGYTF. CDR3 in DNA: TGTGCCAGCAGCTTATTAAACTATGGCTACACCTTC. Using reference TRBV5-6 and TRBJ1-2 for the parts outside the CDR3, the full variable domain is DAGVTQSPTHLIKTRGQQVTLRCSPKSGHDTVSWYQQALGQGPQFIFQYYEEEERQRGNFPDRFSGHQFPNYSSELNVNALLLGDSALYLCASSLLNYGYTFGSGTRLTVV.

There are a few counts of this clone. The chain couples TRBV27 to TRBJ2-7; the D is unclear. The V and J ends lost 0 bases and 3 bases respectively, with 9 bases between them. Germline V lookup: CDR1 MNHEY, CDR2 SMNVEV (reference sequence). The CDR3 sequence is 14 residues long. The CDR3 DNA is TGTGCCAGCAGTTTATCGCCCAATGGCTACGAGCAGTACTTC. Protein sequence: CASSLSPNGYEQYF.

The chain couples TRBV28 to TRBJ1-1, with a tentative D call TRBD1 (5 bases). The CDR3 length is 13 residues. V lost 7 bases and J 11 bases, leaving 20 bases between the germline ends. Germline CDR1 is MDHEN and CDR2 is SYDVKM. The CDR3 coding sequence is TGTGCCAGCACTCAATTAGGGGCGCCCCTGGCTTTCTTT. It specifies CASTQLGAPLAFF.

This clone was found a few times. The chain combines TRBV28 with TRBJ2-7; D may match TRBD1 or TRBD2 (5 bases each). The CDR3 consists of 14 residues. Germline lookup yields CDR1 MDHEN and CDR2 SYDVKM. The V and J ends lost 7 bases and 6 bases respectively, with 19 bases between them. DNA for the CDR3: TGTGCCAGCAATCCGGGACGGCGTCCCCTCGAGCAGTACTTC. This gives the protein CASNPGRRPLEQYF. The whole variable domain, remainder taken from reference TRBV28 and TRBJ2-7, is DVKVTQSSRYLVKRTGEKVFLECVQDMDHENMFWYRQDPGLGLRLIYFSYDVKMKEKGDIPEGYSVSREKKERFSLILESASTNQTSMYLCASNPGRRPLEQYFGPGTRLTVT.

The chain couples TRBV6-5 to TRBJ1-2; D uncertain. Looked up from germline, CDR1 is MNHEY and CDR2 is SVGAGI. Between the trimmed V and J ends, which lost 4 bases and 8 bases, there was a span of 11 bases. This CDR3 region has 12 residues. The DNA of the CDR3 is TGTGCCAGCAGTTTTGACATCGACGGCTACACCTTC. As protein: CASSFDIDGYTF.

V and J are TRBV12-3 or TRBV12-4 and TRBJ2-7; no clear D gene. CDR3 size: 11 residues. V gave up 6 bases and J gave up 1 base, with 4 bases separating them. CDR3 residues: CASSGSYEQYF. CDR3 bases: TGTGCCAGCAGCGGGTCCTACGAGCAGTACTTC.

The CDR3 region has the DNA TGTGCCAGCAGTTTATTTGGCGGGAATGAAAAACTGTTTTTT. Translating it yields CASSLFGGNEKLFF. This chain joins TRBV28 and TRBJ1-4, with unresolved D. The CDR3 consists of 14 residues. With 1 base removed from V and 5 bases from J, the gap between germline ends came to 8 bases. CDR1 and CDR2 from the germline V gene are MDHEN and SYDVKM.

The CDR3 loop reads CASSFSDYGYTF. The CDR3 bases are TGTGCCAGCAGCTTTTCCGACTATGGCTACACCTTC. The chain combines TRBV7-8 with TRBJ1-2; no clear D gene. This CDR3 is built from 12 residues. V was clipped by 3 bases and J by 3 bases, with 5 bases between them. Germline values: CDR1 SGHVS, CDR2 FQNEAQ.

The J gene is TRBJ1-2, the V gene TRBV5-1, with D possibly being TRBD1 (5 bases). Germline-derived CDR1 and CDR2 are SGHRS and YFSETQ. The V end lost 2 bases, the J end lost 6 bases, and 11 bases lay between the germline ends. This CDR3 contains 13 residues. The CDR3 spells CASSLRGRDGYTF. CDR3 nucleotide sequence: TGCGCCAGCAGCTTAAGGGGTCGCGATGGCTACACCTTC.

The chain couples TRBV5-1 to TRBJ1-5; tentative D call: TRBD1 (6 bases). The germline CDR1 and CDR2 sequences are SGHRS and YFSETQ. Trimming took off 4 bases at V and 0 bases at J, with 17 bases between the two ends. This CDR3 is 17 amino acids long. CDR3 amino acids: CASSPTPGQNSNQPQHF. CDR3 sequence (DNA): TGCGCCAGCAGCCCCACCCCGGGACAAAATAGCAATCAGCCCCAGCATTTT.

This chain connects TRBV24-1 to TRBJ2-3, with TRBD2 matching over 10 bases. From germline, CDR1 is KGHDR and CDR2 SFDVKD. This CDR3 has 15 amino acids. The ends lost 4 bases at V and 3 bases at J; junction bases unmatched: 3. The CDR3 protein is CATSDLTSGTDTQYF. CDR3 bases: TGTGCCACCAGTGACTTGACTAGCGGGACAGATACGCAGTATTTT.

The chain couples TRBV5-8 to TRBJ2-7; D perhaps matches TRBD1 (6 bases). Germline CDR1 SGHTS, CDR2 YDEGEE. Trimming took 6 bases from V and 3 from J, leaving 16 bases between them. This CDR3 has 14 amino acids. The CDR3 sequence: CASTPDSEDYEQYF. CDR3 DNA sequence: TGTGCCAGCACCCCGGACAGTGAAGACTACGAGCAGTACTTC.

The V call is TRBV7-2, the J call TRBJ1-2; 7 bases are a match to TRBD1. V lost 1 base, J lost 5 bases, and 4 bases stayed unmatched. This CDR3 contains 14 residues. Per the germline V gene, CDR1 is SGHTA and CDR2 is FQGNSA. The CDR3 is CASSLEPQGYGYTF. The CDR3 nucleotides read TGTGCCAGCAGCTTAGAGCCACAGGGGTATGGCTACACCTTC.